One and the same sample provided the 14 T cell receptor beta chains below, sequenced in a study of cytomegalovirus exposure and HLA in healthy donors. The protocol was immunoSEQ multiplex PCR, while the TCRdb copy is restricted to in-frame clones and leaves out a portion. The repertoire holds 86,000 or so clones, with 96% as singletons. Specimen: PBMCs. Source of these receptors: a man aged 18 to 35 in good health and CMV-seropositive.

The chain couples TRBV5-1 to TRBJ1-1; possibly TRBD1 for D (5 bases). V lost 7 bases to trimming and J lost 8 bases, with 15 bases between them. The CDR3 is made up of 12 amino acids. CDR1 is SGHRS and CDR2 is YFSETQ in the germline V gene. CDR3 DNA: TGCGCCAGCGGGGGGGTGGGGGAAGAAGCTTTCTTT. Translating it yields CASGGVGEEAFF.

The rearrangement uses TRBV9 and TRBJ1-2; 7 nucleotides line up with TRBD1. The CDR3 has 14 amino acids. The V and J ends lost 4 bases and 7 bases, in that order; junction bases with no gene match: 10. Germline CDR1 and CDR2: SGDLS and YYNGEE. This CDR3 is CASSPGTGAGGYTF. In DNA, the CDR3 is TGTGCCAGCAGCCCTGGAACAGGGGCGGGTGGCTACACCTTC.

This clone was seen only once. V and J are TRBV11-2 and TRBJ2-1; 9 bases map to TRBD2. Germline V gives CDR1 SGHAT, CDR2 FQNNGV. J gave up 9 bases and V 5 bases, and 11 bases lay outside the gene matches. The CDR3 extends over 15 amino acids. CDR3 DNA: TGTGCCAGCAGCGCGCTAGCGGGACCTGTATCTGAGCAGTTCTTC. Its protein is CASSALAGPVSEQFF.

J is TRBJ2-2 and V is TRBV6-5, with 7 positions matching TRBD2. The germline V gene has CDR1 MNHEY and CDR2 SVGAGI. The CDR3 has 14 amino acids. V trimming: 6 bases; J trimming: 5 bases; junction bases outside the gene matches: 6. CDR3 nucleotide sequence: TGTGCCAGCAGAGCGGGGTCTGAAACCGGGGAGCTGTTTTTT. As protein: CASRAGSETGELFF.

This clone was seen only once. This chain links TRBV7-9 with TRBJ2-3, with 12 nucleotides matching TRBD2. V shed 2 bases and J 3 bases; nucleotides not matched to a gene: 3. The CDR3 length is 16 residues. Germline CDR1 is SEHNR and CDR2 is FQNEAQ (reference sequence). The CDR3 DNA reads TGTGCCAGCAGCTTAAGACTAGCGGGAGAAACAGATACGCAGTATTTT. Its translation: CASSLRLAGETDTQYF.

The chain couples TRBV5-5 to TRBJ1-5; D ambiguous. V was clipped by 5 bases and J by 3 bases, with 15 bases between them. Germline V gene sequence: CDR1 SGHKS, CDR2 YYEKEE (reference sequence). The length of the CDR3 is 15 residues. CDR3 sequence: CASSRGVSDNQPQHF. In nucleotides, the CDR3 is TGTGCCAGCAGTAGAGGAGTTTCTGACAATCAGCCCCAGCATTTT.

The V gene is TRBV6-1, the J gene TRBJ2-1; a weak D match, TRBD1 (5 bases). The CDR3 is made up of 12 amino acids. Trimming pared 5 bases from V and 6 bases from J, leaving 8 bases between. Per the germline V gene, CDR1 is MNHNS and CDR2 is SASEGT. CDR3 region: CASSRQSNEQFF. The CDR3 nucleotides are TGTGCCAGCAGTCGACAGAGCAATGAGCAGTTCTTC.

The chain uses TRBV5-1 and TRBJ2-7; D is unclear. Trimming cost V 0 bases and J 3 bases, with 7 bases left between them. The CDR3 totals 13 residues. From germline, CDR1 is SGHRS and CDR2 YFSETQ. DNA for the CDR3: TGCGCCAGCAGCTTGGGAGGTTTCTACGAGCAGTACTTC. As protein: CASSLGGFYEQYF.

This sequence joins TRBV6-1 and TRBJ1-1; D remains unclear. This CDR3 is built from 13 residues. Germline V gene sequence: CDR1 MNHNS, CDR2 SASEGT. V was cut by 7 bases and J by 3 bases, with 12 bases left in between. CDR3 bases: TGTGCCAGCAAAGACGGGAGGGACACTGAAGCTTTCTTT. Residues: CASKDGRDTEAFF.

The chain employs TRBV7-9 and TRBJ2-1; 8 bases are shared with TRBD2. This CDR3 is 15 amino acids long. Trimming took 5 bases from V and 8 from J; bases not matched to a gene: 11. The germline CDR1 and CDR2 sequences are SEHNR and FQNEAQ (reference sequence). The CDR3 is CASSPAGGLADEQFF. The CDR3 nucleotides are TGTGCCAGCAGCCCCGCGGGAGGACTCGCGGATGAGCAGTTCTTC.

The rearrangement joins TRBV5-1 to TRBJ1-5; 9 nucleotides agree with TRBD1. The CDR3 extends over 15 amino acids. In germline, CDR1 is SGHRS, CDR2 YFSETQ. V gave up 3 bases and J gave up 6 bases; unmatched junction bases: 7. The CDR3 is CASSSGQGLIQPQHF. CDR3 sequence (DNA): TGCGCCAGCAGCTCAGGACAGGGGTTGATTCAGCCCCAGCATTTT. The entire variable domain, with the rest obtained from reference TRBV5-1 and TRBJ1-5, is as follows: KAGVTQTPRYLIKTRGQQVTLSCSPISGHRSVSWYQQTPGQGLQFLFEYFSETQRNKGNFPGRFSGRQFSNSRSEMNVSTLELGDSALYLCASSSGQGLIQPQHFGDGTRLSIL.

This chain links TRBV19 with TRBJ2-5; possible D gene TRBD1, 5 bases. CDR3 length equals 13 residues. V shed 3 bases and J shed 3 bases, with 8 bases lying between them. The germline V gene has CDR1 LNHDA and CDR2 SQIVND (reference sequence). As DNA, the CDR3 is TGTGCCAGTAGTATGGGGCAGGAAGAGACCCAGTACTTC. Protein product: CASSMGQEETQYF.

The gene calls are TRBV9 and TRBJ2-2; possible D gene TRBD2, 6 bases. Germline V gene data show CDR1 as SGDLS and CDR2 as YYNGEE. The V and J ends lost 5 bases and 4 bases respectively, with 12 bases between them. CDR3 size: 14 residues. The CDR3 here is CASRAGGLTGELFF. CDR3 coding DNA: TGTGCCAGCAGGGCCGGGGGACTCACCGGGGAGCTGTTTTTT.

The chain joins TRBV6-1 to TRBJ1-1; D gene unclear. CDR3 length equals 13 residues. V lost 6 bases to trimming and J lost 2 bases, with 10 bases between them. CDR1 and CDR2 (germline): MNHNS, SASEGT. CDR3 sequence: CASRPGINTEAFF. CDR3 nucleotides: TGTGCCAGCAGGCCGGGTATCAACACTGAAGCTTTCTTT.